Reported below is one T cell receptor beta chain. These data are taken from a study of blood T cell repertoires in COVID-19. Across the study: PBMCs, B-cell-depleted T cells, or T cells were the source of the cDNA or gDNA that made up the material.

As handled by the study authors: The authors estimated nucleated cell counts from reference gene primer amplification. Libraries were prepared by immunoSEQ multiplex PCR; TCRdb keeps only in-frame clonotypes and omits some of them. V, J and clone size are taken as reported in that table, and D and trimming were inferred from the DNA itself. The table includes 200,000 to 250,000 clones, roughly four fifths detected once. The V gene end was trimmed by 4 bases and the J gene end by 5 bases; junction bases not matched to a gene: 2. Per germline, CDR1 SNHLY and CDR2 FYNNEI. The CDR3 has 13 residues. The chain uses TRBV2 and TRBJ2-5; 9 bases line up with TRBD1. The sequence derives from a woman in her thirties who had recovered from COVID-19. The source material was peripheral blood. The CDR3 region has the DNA TGTGCCAGCAGTGGGACAGGGGTCGAGACCCAGTACTTC. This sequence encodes CASSGTGVETQYF.